The 15 T cell receptor beta chains given below trace back to one sample, sequenced in a study of PD-1 blockade in classical Hodgkin lymphoma. Autologous stem cell transplantation was followed by relapse in every patient, and brentuximab vedotin exposure varied. With magnetic negative selection, CD4+ T cells were purified from PBMCs that had been thawed. Using immunoSEQ multiplex PCR, the repertoire was profiled, and TCRdb retains in-frame clones only, with some absent. Seen here are 10,000 to 15,000 clones, roughly 90% observed once, and the top ten hold 0.5%. The starting material was CD4+ T cells from blood, obtained at baseline. The receptors shown here come from a human donor with classical Hodgkin lymphoma.

CDR3 in amino acids: CASSLGTGPTYEQYF. Here the CDR3 DNA reads TGTGCCAGCAGCTTAGGGACGGGACCAACCTACGAGCAGTACTTC. This chain connects TRBV11-2 to TRBJ2-7; the D gene could be TRBD1 or TRBD2 (5 bases each). Per the germline V gene, CDR1 is SGHAT and CDR2 is FQNNGV. V shed 1 base and J shed 2 bases, with 12 bases lying between them. The CDR3 spans 15 residues.

The J gene is TRBJ2-2, the V gene TRBV5-1; D remains ambiguous. This CDR3 comprises 13 residues. Trimming removed 0 bases from V and 4 bases from J, with 4 bases in between. Per germline, CDR1 SGHRS and CDR2 YFSETQ. The CDR3 is CASSLVVTGELFF. The CDR3 DNA is TGCGCCAGCAGCTTGGTCGTCACCGGGGAGCTGTTTTTT.

The CDR3 is CASSRKSRPPPYEQYF. The CDR3 coding sequence is TGTGCCAGCAGCCGAAAAAGTCGACCTCCCCCTTACGAGCAGTACTTC. This sequence joins TRBV21-1 and TRBJ2-7. TRBV21-1 has pseudogene status. CDR3 length: 16 amino acids.

CDR3 protein: CASSPGTGDQPQHF. The DNA of the CDR3 is TGTGCCAGCAGCCCCGGGACAGGGGATCAGCCCCAGCATTTT. The chain is built from TRBV28 and TRBJ1-5, with 10 nucleotides matching TRBD1. The CDR3 has 14 residues. The V and J ends lost 6 bases and 5 bases, in that order; junction bases with no gene match: 4. The germline V gene encodes CDR1 MDHEN and CDR2 SYDVKM.

This clone came up once. J is TRBJ2-1 and V is TRBV9; 9 positions match TRBD2. Per germline, CDR1 SGDLS and CDR2 YYNGEE. V dropped 0 bases and J dropped 10; count of bases not matched to a gene: 11. The CDR3 runs to 16 residues. The CDR3 DNA reads TGTGCCAGCAGCGTAGTAGCGGGAGACTACATAGGGGAGCAGTTCTTC. This translates into CASSVVAGDYIGEQFF.

The chain couples TRBV6-5 to TRBJ2-7; the match to TRBD1 covers 8 bases. Germline V gives CDR1 MNHEY, CDR2 SVGAGI. Trimming cost V 6 bases and J 6 bases; bases outside gene matches: 13. The CDR3 is 15 residues long. CDR3 bases: TGTGCCAGCAGGGGGACAGGTGGCCCTGGGGGCGAGCAGTACTTC. Protein: CASRGTGGPGGEQYF.

Here the CDR3 reads CASSPPSGQETQYF. The CDR3 nucleotides read TGTGCCAGCTCACCCCCGTCAGGGCAAGAGACCCAGTACTTC. V usage is TRBV18 and J usage is TRBJ2-5; D possibly corresponds to TRBD1 (5 bases). CDR1 and CDR2 (germline): KGHSH, LQKENI. The CDR3 contains 14 residues. V lost 3 bases to trimming and J lost 2 bases, with 10 bases between them.

This clone appeared a single time. This sequence joins TRBV5-4 and TRBJ2-5; 13 bases line up with TRBD2. V shed 4 bases, J shed 5 bases, and the junction held 8 bases outside the gene matches. The CDR3 runs 16 residues. The germline CDR1 and CDR2 sequences are SGHNT and YYREEE (reference sequence). CDR3 in amino acids: CASSATSGRARETQYF. DNA of the CDR3: TGTGCCAGCAGCGCAACTAGCGGGAGGGCCCGGGAGACCCAGTACTTC.

The chain is built from TRBV29-1 and TRBJ2-3; 8 bases fit TRBD1. The CDR3 has 15 amino acids. CDR1 and CDR2 (germline): SQVTM, ANQGSEA. CDR3 in DNA: TGCAGTGTTCAGGGGGCATGGGGGAACACAGATACGCAGTATTTT. Its protein product is CSVQGAWGNTDTQYF.

The chain couples TRBV5-5 to TRBJ1-2, with unresolved D. CDR1 and CDR2 (germline): SGHKS, YYEKEE (reference sequence). The CDR3 totals 12 residues. V was clipped by 4 bases and J by 2 bases, with 6 bases between them. Written as DNA, the CDR3 is TGTGCCAGCAGCAGGGAAAACTATGGCTACACCTTC. Its translation is CASSRENYGYTF.

The chain links TRBV5-5 to TRBJ2-1, with TRBD2 matching over 8 bases. J lost 5 bases, V lost 4 bases, and 5 bases had no gene match. The CDR3 loop spans 14 amino acids. Germline CDR1 reads SGHKS; CDR2 reads YYEKEE (reference sequence). CDR3 protein: CASSPGTRDNEQFF. In nucleotides, the CDR3 is TGTGCCAGCAGCCCCGGGACTAGGGACAATGAGCAGTTCTTC.

As DNA, the CDR3 is TGTGCCAGACACAGGGGATACGGGACTAGTGGCAATGAGCAGTTCTTC. This sequence encodes CARHRGYGTSGNEQFF. The V call is TRBV27, the J call TRBJ2-1; D perhaps matches TRBD2 (8 bases). CDR1 is MNHEY, CDR2 SMNVEV, per germline (reference sequence). Trimming left V 9 bases short and J 6 bases short, with 24 bases between. The CDR3 is 16 residues long.

This sequence joins TRBV6-5 and TRBJ1-6; 7 bases fit TRBD1. From germline, CDR1 is MNHEY and CDR2 SVGAGI. Trimming took 5 bases from V and 7 from J; bases not matched to a gene: 5. This CDR3 has 14 amino acids. The CDR3 nucleotides read TGTGCCAGCAGTACCGGACAGGCAAATTCACCCCTCCACTTT. Its translation: CASSTGQANSPLHF.

The chain is built from TRBV30 and TRBJ1-5; D is perhaps TRBD1 (5 bases). This CDR3 contains 15 residues. Trimming shortened V by 2 bases and J by 7 bases, and 18 bases separated the two germline ends. Germline CDR1 and CDR2: GTSNPN and SVGIG (reference sequence). CDR3 coding DNA: TGTGCCTGGAGTTATCCGGTGGGGACCGGCCAGCCCCAGCATTTT. As protein: CAWSYPVGTGQPQHF.

The chain joins TRBV18 to TRBJ2-7; D is uncertain. The ends were cut back, 2 bases at V and 4 bases at J, with 9 bases in the middle. The CDR3 extends over 13 amino acids. The germline gives CDR1 KGHSH, CDR2 LQKENI. The CDR3 DNA reads as TGTGCCAGCTCACCATCCAGCGTTTACGAGCAGTACTTC. Amino acids: CASSPSSVYEQYF.